The rows below give T cell receptor beta chains drawn from one sample of a study of post-analysis software for immune sequencing data. TCRdb reprocessed the PCR reads with MiXCR, giving one entry per CDR3 protein. The sample lists hundreds of thousands of distinct CDR3 sequences, roughly 40% occurring once. Sequencing was performed on blood. Every receptor here comes from a girl between 10 and 17 years old with multiple sclerosis. Both conserved end residues are part of each CDR3.

cdr3_aa v_call
CAISESIVGGGQETQYF TRBV10-3
CASSQESLLAGEPDTQYF TRBV4-2
CASSPGQNEKLFF TRBV11-2
CASSDSLGSNQPQHF TRBV6-4
CASRTGPLGNEKLFF TRBV12-3/TRBV12-4
CSVIFGLANYNEQFF TRBV29-1
CASTQDPSRSYNEQFF TRBV6-5
CASSEEEGPYEQYF TRBV6-1
CASSGGDPGEEQYF TRBV7-9
CASSSVPGQGEGYTF TRBV7-9
CSARDGSEQQETQYF TRBV20-1
CASTRGQWRNEQFF TRBV12-3/TRBV12-4
CASSLGTGNNYGYTF TRBV27
CASATSAGQSLREQYF TRBV28
CASSFGGGGLSYEQYF TRBV27
CSVRDRETQAFF TRBV29-1
CASSLGAGGGDEAFF TRBV5-1
CASSLGAGNIQYF TRBV7-8
CASSQERREGHDTQYF TRBV4-2
CASSFTRGPTDTQYF TRBV12-3/TRBV12-4
CASSTQGRLGETQYF TRBV6-5